This T cell receptor beta chain derives from a study of blood T cell repertoires in COVID-19. For the study at large: Researchers got acute and convalescent COVID-19 samples from the United States, Italy and Spain.

CDR1 and CDR2 from the germline V gene are PRHDT and FYEKMQ (reference sequence). This CDR3 spans 15 amino acids. The ends were cut back, 4 bases at V and 0 bases at J, with 7 bases in the middle. Study members were between about 18 and 100 years old and lived in some 26 US regions. Cohort allocation depended upon clinical history that participants reported. Authors' methods: Estimation of nucleated cell counts relied on the amplification of reference gene primers. Clones were read by immunoSEQ multiplex PCR, and TCRdb kept only the in-frame ones, dropping some. V, J and clone size are taken as reported in that table, and D and trimming were inferred from the DNA itself. Of roughly 400,000 clones listed, over 75% were seen once; the top ten hold approximately 1.5%.

The receptor was isolated from a woman aged 18-29 years who had been exposed to COVID-19. The rearrangement uses TRBV13 and TRBJ2-6; D is ambiguous. Sequencing was performed on PBMCs or T cells enriched from blood (not recorded which). The CDR3 nucleotides read TGTGCCAGCAGCTCCGCGAACTCTGGGGCCAACGTCCTGACTTTC. Translated, it gives CASSSANSGANVLTF.